This TCR beta chain was identified during a study of blood T cell repertoires in COVID-19. About the research overall: Sites in the United States, Italy and Spain provided acute and convalescent COVID-19 samples.

V lost 6 bases and J 5 bases, leaving 16 bases between the germline ends. Germline V gene lookup returns CDR1 MNHEY and CDR2 SMNVEV (reference sequence). This CDR3 has 15 amino acids. Assay: immunoSEQ multiplex PCR; the TCRdb copy retains only in-frame clones and omits some. The sample has about 40,000 clones, around 85% seen once. This clone has just one count. What was sequenced was peripheral blood. The receptor was derived from a woman aged 60-75 years with acute or convalescent COVID-19. The V and J genes are TRBV27 and TRBJ2-2; perhaps TRBD2 as D (6 bases). CDR3 amino acids: CASRRDSLLTGELFF. The CDR3 coding sequence is TGTGCCAGCAGGAGGGACTCACTTCTTACCGGGGAGCTGTTTTTT.